This T cell receptor beta chain was obtained from a study of T cells expressing NK-cell markers. Study findings and constraints: Clones of NKG2C+ T cells that had expanded were of unclear HCMV specificity. In 5 to 7 donors, dominant CD3+CD56+NKG2C+ clones formed about 1.0-7.5% of CD8+ cells.

TCRdb reanalyzed the 5' RACE reads, giving one entry per CDR3 protein sequence and no DNA. The sample yields a few hundred thousand distinct CDR3 sequences, of which the top ten take up around 0.42%. On this clonotype: What it binds is unknown.

The receptor was isolated from a man younger than 35 in good health. Material: blood T cells: a sorted CD56 or NKG2C T cell subset, CD4+ or CD8+ T cells, or bulk PBMC T cells (not recorded which).

The CDR3 region is CASSFWGSYGANVLTF. The V and J genes are TRBV12-3 or TRBV12-4 and TRBJ2-6. CDR3 size: 16 residues.